This record covers a single T cell receptor beta chain. The protocol was immunoSEQ multiplex PCR, while the TCRdb copy is restricted to in-frame clones and leaves out a portion. The profile shows over 200,000 clones, approximately 82% of them singletons. The data originate from a study of blood T cell repertoires in COVID-19. The wider study: PBMCs, B-cell-depleted T cells, or T cells provided the cDNA or gDNA that made up the material.

Trimming stripped 1 base from V and 3 bases from J, with 21 bases between. Germline V gene sequence: CDR1 GTSNPN, CDR2 SVGIG (reference sequence). The CDR3 covers 17 residues. The material sequenced was peripheral blood. This receptor was obtained from an older woman with active or convalescent COVID-19. The chain joins TRBV30 to TRBJ2-5; maybe TRBD1 (6 bases). As DNA, the CDR3 is TGTGCCTGGAGTGCCCCCCTCAGGGGATGGGATGAAGAGACCCAGTACTTC. Its translation is CAWSAPLRGWDEETQYF.